Below are 30 T cell receptor beta chains sequenced from a single sample in a study of T cell changes during pregnancy in multiple sclerosis (dated by TCRdb to the late 2010s). The receptor library was made with the immunoSEQ multiplex PCR assay. Sourced from immuneACCESS, this table was stored by TCRdb with only in-frame sequences that have V and J called. A share of the clones is absent; for the studies checked, an unresolved V gene accounts for under half, and the remainder has no known explanation. The sample table contains nearly 80,000 clones; only one count was recorded for approximately 92% of them. The top ten hold around 0.2% of the sample. The specimen was CD4+ T cells from peripheral blood mononuclear cells, collected before pregnancy. The receptors were gathered from a female donor with multiple sclerosis, enrolled in a pregnancy study.

This chain joins TRBV6-1 and TRBJ2-7; tentative D call: TRBD2 (5 bases). In germline, CDR1 is MNHNS, CDR2 SASEGT. This CDR3 contains 14 residues. V was pared by 7 bases and J by 4 bases, with 17 bases between. The CDR3 DNA is TGTGCCAGCATCGGGGATGTTTTAGCTTACGAGCAGTACTTC. This sequence encodes CASIGDVLAYEQYF.

The V gene is TRBV10-2, the J gene TRBJ1-1; no firm D call. Germline lookup yields CDR1 WSHSY and CDR2 SAAADI. CDR3 length: 11 residues. V lost 6 bases and J 7 bases, leaving 9 bases between the germline ends. In DNA, the CDR3 is TGCGCCAGCAGCGCTCACAGTGAAGCTTTCTTT. This gives the protein CASSAHSEAFF.

The CDR3 loop is CASSGWGREKLFF. The CDR3 region has the DNA TGTGCCAGCAGCGGCTGGGGCCGGGAAAAACTGTTTTTT. The chain joins TRBV9 to TRBJ1-4, with D possibly matching TRBD1 (5 bases). V lost 3 bases and J 8 bases, leaving 11 bases between the germline ends. The CDR3 contains 13 residues. Germline V lookup: CDR1 SGDLS, CDR2 YYNGEE.

The chain carries TRBV9 and TRBJ1-5; 7 bases fit TRBD1. In germline, CDR1 is SGDLS, CDR2 YYNGEE. Trimming cost V 5 bases and J 0 bases; bases outside gene matches: 5. CDR3 size: 15 residues. The CDR3 protein is CASSKGGGSNQPQHF. The CDR3, as DNA: TGTGCCAGCAGTAAAGGGGGCGGTAGCAATCAGCCCCAGCATTTT.

The genes are TRBV5-6 and TRBJ2-5, with TRBD2 matching over 14 bases. J was trimmed by 5 bases and V by 3 bases; bases with no gene match: 6. Germline CDR1 is SGHDT and CDR2 is YYEEEE. CDR3 length: 16 residues. In DNA, the CDR3 is TGTGCCAGCAGCTCCGGGACTAGCGGGAGATGGGAGACCCAGTACTTC. This gives the protein CASSSGTSGRWETQYF.

The chain recombines TRBV5-4 with TRBJ2-5; 9 nucleotides match TRBD2. Germline CDR1 and CDR2: SGHNT and YYREEE (reference sequence). The ends lost 1 base at V and 5 bases at J; junction bases unmatched: 6. The CDR3 extends over 15 amino acids. CDR3 nucleotide sequence: TGTGCCAGCAGCTTGTGGAGCGGGGGGCACGAGACCCAGTACTTC. This codes for CASSLWSGGHETQYF.

The chain recombines TRBV10-2 with TRBJ2-5; TRBD1 agrees at 9 bases. The V gene's germline CDR1 is WSHSY and CDR2 SAAADI. With V trimmed by 4 bases and J by 5 bases, 23 bases remained unmatched. CDR3 length: 20 residues. CDR3 DNA: TGCGCCAGCAGTGCCTATACCGGGACAGGGAAAGGGGGGTTCGGGGAGACCCAGTACTTC. Its translation: CASSAYTGTGKGGFGETQYF.

The chain recombines TRBV7-2 with TRBJ2-1; 10 nucleotides match TRBD2. The CDR3 runs to 13 residues. V lost 4 bases and J lost 7; bases outside the gene matches: 1. CDR1 is SGHTA and CDR2 is FQGNSA in the germline V gene. CDR3 sequence reads: CASSSTSGNEQFF. The CDR3 bases are TGTGCCAGCAGCTCGACTAGCGGGAATGAGCAGTTCTTC.

The chain uses TRBV6-4 and TRBJ1-1, with D tentatively TRBD1 (6 bases). CDR3 length: 17 residues. V lost 6 bases, J lost 0 bases, and 20 bases lay in between. CDR1 and CDR2 from the germline V gene are MRHNA and SNTAGT. CDR3 residues: CASSRTPGQGLNTEAFF. The DNA for the CDR3 is TGTGCCAGCAGCCGAACCCCGGGACAAGGTTTGAACACTGAAGCTTTCTTT.

The V and J genes are TRBV30 and TRBJ1-3; D not certain. V was trimmed by 0 bases and J by 2 bases, leaving 29 bases between them. This CDR3 region has 21 residues. Germline V gives CDR1 GTSNPN, CDR2 SVGIG (reference sequence). The CDR3 loop reads CAWSVSIFSTLSGRAGNTIYF. DNA of the CDR3: TGTGCCTGGAGTGTATCTATTTTCTCAACCCTCAGTGGCCGGGCTGGAAACACCATATATTTT.

The CDR3 spells CASSLFSLAGAPTYNEQFF. CDR3 coding DNA: TGTGCCAGCTCACTCTTTTCACTTGCGGGAGCCCCCACCTACAATGAGCAGTTCTTC. The chain links TRBV18 to TRBJ2-1; 7 nucleotides align to TRBD2. The germline CDR1 and CDR2 sequences are KGHSH and LQKENI. The CDR3 is 19 residues long. Trimming took 4 bases from V and 2 from J; bases not matched to a gene: 17.

The V call is TRBV10-2, the J call TRBJ1-5, with no clear D. In germline, CDR1 is WSHSY, CDR2 SAAADI. The CDR3 consists of 14 residues. The ends were cut back, 5 bases at V and 3 bases at J, with 11 bases in the middle. CDR3 sequence (DNA): TGCGCCAGCAGTAGAGGAGAAATCAATCAGCCCCAGCATTTT. This encodes CASSRGEINQPQHF.

This clone was counted a single time. Here the CDR3 reads CASRYRRQGTIYEQYF. In nucleotides, the CDR3 is TGTGCCAGCAGATACCGACGACAGGGGACCATCTACGAGCAGTACTTC. The chain uses TRBV27 and TRBJ2-7; 8 bases match TRBD1. The trim removed 6 bases at V and 3 bases at J, leaving 13 bases unmatched. This CDR3 has 16 amino acids. Germline loops: CDR1 MNHEY, CDR2 SMNVEV (reference sequence).

J is TRBJ2-6 and V is TRBV4-2, with TRBD2 identical over 7 bases. V trimming: 5 bases; J trimming: 12 bases; junction bases outside the gene matches: 4. There are 12 residues in the CDR3. CDR1 is LGHNA and CDR2 is YNFKEQ in the germline V gene. CDR3 nucleotide sequence: TGTGCCAGCAGCTTCTCGGGAGGCGTCCTGACTTTC. This translates into CASSFSGGVLTF.

The chain is built from TRBV7-3 and TRBJ2-1; 11 bases are a match to TRBD2. The CDR3 extends over 15 amino acids. The germline V gene encodes CDR1 SGHTA and CDR2 FQGTGA. The J segment lost 4 bases and the V segment lost 5 bases, leaving 4 bases of the junction unmatched. The CDR3 DNA is TGTGCCAGCAGCCGGACTAGCGGGTCTTACAATGAGCAGTTCTTC. It specifies CASSRTSGSYNEQFF.

This clone was observed a single time. The rearrangement links TRBV30 to TRBJ1-1; TRBD1 might be the D (5 bases). V was trimmed by 4 bases and J by 1 base, leaving 16 bases between them. Germline-derived CDR1 and CDR2 are GTSNPN and SVGIG (reference sequence). The CDR3 loop spans 15 amino acids. CDR3 region: CAWKRGRAENTEAFF. As DNA, the CDR3 is TGTGCCTGGAAAAGGGGCCGTGCCGAGAACACTGAAGCTTTCTTT.

Note on this clone: The sample has other DNA sequences that encode this CDR3 too. J is TRBJ2-1 and V is TRBV7-9, with TRBD2 matching over 9 bases. CDR3 length: 14 amino acids. Germline CDR1 reads SEHNR; CDR2 reads FQNEAQ (reference sequence). With V trimmed by 5 bases and J by 8 bases, 7 bases remained unmatched. The DNA of the CDR3 is TGTGCCAGCAGCCTGGGACTAGCTGGGGATGAGCAGTTCTTC. The encoded protein is CASSLGLAGDEQFF.

The chain employs TRBV5-4 and TRBJ1-2, with 8 nucleotides matching TRBD1. Losses at the gene ends were 3 bases for V and 0 bases for J; bases not matched to a gene: 4. CDR1 SGHNT and CDR2 YYREEE come from the germline V gene (reference sequence). CDR3 length equals 15 residues. In nucleotides, the CDR3 is TGTGCCAGCAGCTCAGGACAGGGCTCTAACTATGGCTACACCTTC. This sequence encodes CASSSGQGSNYGYTF.

The chain is built from TRBV6-5 and TRBJ2-2; 7 bases align to TRBD1. The trim removed 4 bases at V and 1 base at J, leaving 6 bases unmatched. The CDR3 sequence is 16 residues long. Germline loops: CDR1 MNHEY, CDR2 SVGAGI. Here the CDR3 reads CASSSPRTGNTGELFF. For the CDR3, the DNA is TGTGCCAGCAGTTCCCCGCGGACAGGGAACACCGGGGAGCTGTTTTTT.

This rearrangement joins TRBV29-1 to TRBJ2-3; 8 bases agree with TRBD2. Germline V lookup: CDR1 SQVTM, CDR2 ANQGSEA. The CDR3 length is 14 residues. Trimming took 7 bases from V and 3 from J; bases not matched to a gene: 9. CDR3 coding DNA: TGCAGCGGTAGAGCGGGAGATCGGACAGATACGCAGTATTTT. Translating it yields CSGRAGDRTDTQYF.

DNA of the CDR3: TGCAGCGCCGAGGGGGGGGCGCGAAACACTGAAGCTTTCTTT. This gives the protein CSAEGGARNTEAFF. The chain uses TRBV29-1 and TRBJ1-1, with D maybe TRBD1 (6 bases). The CDR3 extends over 14 amino acids. In germline, CDR1 is SQVTM, CDR2 ANQGSEA. V shed 7 bases and J shed 2 bases, with 17 bases lying between them.

The genes are TRBV11-2 and TRBJ2-6; no firm D call. The V gene lost 7 bases and the J gene lost 1 base, with 8 bases spanning the gap. Germline CDR1 is SGHAT and CDR2 is FQNNGV. The CDR3 has 14 amino acids. CDR3 loop: CASTESSGANVLTF. For the CDR3, the DNA is TGTGCCAGCACCGAGAGTTCTGGGGCCAACGTCCTGACTTTC.

This clone appeared once. The chain has TRBV20-1 and TRBJ2-3; possible D gene TRBD2, 7 bases. The CDR3 consists of 11 residues. Deletions cut 5 bases from V and 6 bases from J, with 9 bases between. Germline CDR1 is DFQATT and CDR2 is SNEGSKA (reference sequence). This CDR3 is CSAGGADTQYF. The DNA for the CDR3 is TGCAGTGCTGGGGGGGCGGATACGCAGTATTTT.

The V gene is TRBV14, the J gene TRBJ2-2, with a possible D match to TRBD1 (6 bases). Trimming pared 1 base from V and 5 bases from J, leaving 8 bases between. Germline values: CDR1 SGHDN, CDR2 FVKESK. The CDR3 consists of 14 residues. The CDR3 DNA is TGTGCCAGCAGCCAAGCGAGGGGGACCGGGGAGCTGTTTTTT. As protein: CASSQARGTGELFF.

V gene TRBV7-8 combines with J gene TRBJ2-1, with 12 bases identical to TRBD2. This CDR3 spans 16 amino acids. The trim removed 7 bases at V and 8 bases at J, leaving 12 bases unmatched. CDR1 and CDR2 from the germline V gene are SGHVS and FQNEAQ. This chain's CDR3 is CASIPSRLAGVDEQFF. Here the CDR3 DNA reads TGTGCCAGCATCCCTTCCCGACTAGCGGGAGTGGATGAGCAGTTCTTC.

The rearrangement links TRBV28 to TRBJ2-3; tentatively, D is TRBD1 (6 bases). Germline CDR1 is MDHEN and CDR2 is SYDVKM. This CDR3 is built from 15 residues. V lost 8 bases and J lost 4, with 19 bases in between. The CDR3 region has the DNA TGTGCCAGCTGGGGGCTAGTGGGGCTCCCAGATACGCAGTATTTT. Its translation is CASWGLVGLPDTQYF.

This clone has more than one count but fewer than ten. This chain joins TRBV30 and TRBJ1-1; 7 positions agree with TRBD1. The CDR3 length is 17 residues. V was pared by 3 bases and J by 1 base, with 14 bases of the junction left unmatched. Germline V lookup: CDR1 GTSNPN, CDR2 SVGIG (reference sequence). Here the CDR3 reads CAWSKGQVGMGNTEAFF. The CDR3, as DNA: TGTGCCTGGAGCAAAGGACAGGTGGGGATGGGGAACACTGAAGCTTTCTTT.

This chain uses TRBV29-1 with TRBJ1-6; TRBD1 matches at 9 bases. With V trimmed by 5 bases and J by 8 bases, 7 bases remained unmatched. The CDR3 length is 14 residues. Germline V gene sequence: CDR1 SQVTM, CDR2 ANQGSEA. The CDR3 DNA follows: TGCAGCGTTCGAAGTGGGACAGGGCATTCACCCCTCCACTTT. Translating gives CSVRSGTGHSPLHF.

This rearrangement joins TRBV5-6 to TRBJ2-7; 9 bases line up with TRBD1. Per the germline V gene, CDR1 is SGHDT and CDR2 is YYEEEE. This CDR3 comprises 15 residues. Trimming at V came to 0 bases and at J to 3 bases, leaving 4 bases not matched to a gene. CDR3 nucleotide sequence: TGTGCCAGCAGCTTGGTGGGACAGGGAAACTACGAGCAGTACTTC. Its translation: CASSLVGQGNYEQYF.

The chain carries TRBV7-9 and TRBJ1-4; weak D call: TRBD1 (5 bases). This CDR3 has 15 amino acids. Germline CDR1 is SEHNR and CDR2 is FQNEAQ (reference sequence). Trimming removed 2 bases from V and 7 bases from J, with 14 bases in between. The CDR3 nucleotides read TGTGCCAGCAGCTTAAGGATGCAGGGAGGTGAAAAACTGTTTTTT. Protein: CASSLRMQGGEKLFF.